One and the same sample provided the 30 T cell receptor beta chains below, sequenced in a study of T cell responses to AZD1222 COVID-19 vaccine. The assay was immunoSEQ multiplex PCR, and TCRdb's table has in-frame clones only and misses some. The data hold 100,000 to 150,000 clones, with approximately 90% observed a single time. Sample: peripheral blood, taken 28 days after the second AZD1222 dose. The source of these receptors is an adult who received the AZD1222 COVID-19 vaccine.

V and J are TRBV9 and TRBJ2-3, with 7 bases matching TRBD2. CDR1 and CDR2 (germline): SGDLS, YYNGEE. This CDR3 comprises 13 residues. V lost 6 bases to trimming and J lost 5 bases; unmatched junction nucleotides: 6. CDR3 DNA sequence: TGTGCCAGCAACCGGGAGGAGTTAGATACGCAGTATTTT. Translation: CASNREELDTQYF.

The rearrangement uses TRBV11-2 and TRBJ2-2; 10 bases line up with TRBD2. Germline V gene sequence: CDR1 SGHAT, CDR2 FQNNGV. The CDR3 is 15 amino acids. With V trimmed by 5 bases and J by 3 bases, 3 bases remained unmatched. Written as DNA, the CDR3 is TGTGCCAGCAGCAATAGCGGGAGGTACACCGGGGAGCTGTTTTTT. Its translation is CASSNSGRYTGELFF.

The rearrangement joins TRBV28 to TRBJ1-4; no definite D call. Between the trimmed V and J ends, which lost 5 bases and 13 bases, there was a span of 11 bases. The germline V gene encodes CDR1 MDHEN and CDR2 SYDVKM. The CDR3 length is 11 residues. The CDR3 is CASSRRVGLFF. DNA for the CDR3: TGTGCCAGCAGTCGTCGGGTCGGACTGTTTTTT.

The CDR3 reads CASSQLVAHEQYF. For the CDR3, the DNA is TGTGCCAGCAGCCAACTAGTTGCCCACGAGCAGTACTTC. V is TRBV7-9 and J is TRBJ2-7; perhaps TRBD2 as D (5 bases). V was cut by 5 bases and J by 5 bases, with 13 bases left in between. Germline CDR1 SEHNR, CDR2 FQNEAQ (reference sequence). The CDR3 covers 13 residues.

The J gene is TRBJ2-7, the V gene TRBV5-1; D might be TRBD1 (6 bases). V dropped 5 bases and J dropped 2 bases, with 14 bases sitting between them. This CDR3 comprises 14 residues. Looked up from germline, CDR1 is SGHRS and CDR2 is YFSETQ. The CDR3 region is CASSSSAGAYEQYF. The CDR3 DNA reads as TGCGCCAGCAGTTCCTCGGCAGGGGCCTACGAGCAGTACTTC.

In nucleotides, the CDR3 is TGTGCCAGCAGCTTAGGGTTGACAGGGAGTGAACCCTACGAGCAGTACTTC. It codes for CASSLGLTGSEPYEQYF. The rearrangement uses TRBV7-9 and TRBJ2-7, with 7 bases aligning to TRBD1. This CDR3 contains 17 residues. V was pared by 1 base and J by 2 bases, with 11 bases of the junction left unmatched. CDR1 is SEHNR and CDR2 is FQNEAQ in the germline V gene (reference sequence).

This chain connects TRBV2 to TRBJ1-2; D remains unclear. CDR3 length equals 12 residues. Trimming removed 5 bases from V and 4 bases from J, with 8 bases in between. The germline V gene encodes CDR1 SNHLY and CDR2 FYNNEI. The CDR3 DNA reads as TGTGCCAGCAGTCCATCCCGCTATGGCTACACCTTC. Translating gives CASSPSRYGYTF. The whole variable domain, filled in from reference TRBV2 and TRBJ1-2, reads EPEVTQTPSHQVTQMGQEVILRCVPISNHLYFYWYRQILGQKVEFLVSFYNNEISEKSEIFDDQFSVERPDGSNFTLKIRSTKLEDSAMYFCASSPSRYGYTFGSGTRLTVV.

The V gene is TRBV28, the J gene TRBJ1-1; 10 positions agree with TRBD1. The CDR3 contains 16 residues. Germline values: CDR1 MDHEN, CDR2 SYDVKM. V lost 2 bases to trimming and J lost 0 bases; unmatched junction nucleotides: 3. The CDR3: CASSLGTGVLNTEAFF. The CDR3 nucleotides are TGTGCCAGCAGTTTAGGGACAGGGGTCTTGAACACTGAAGCTTTCTTT.

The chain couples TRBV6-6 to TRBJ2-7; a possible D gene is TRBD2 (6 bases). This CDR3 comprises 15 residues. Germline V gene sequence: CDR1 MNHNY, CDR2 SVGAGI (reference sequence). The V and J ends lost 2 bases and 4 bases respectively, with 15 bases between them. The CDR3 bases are TGTGCCAGCAGTTACGAAGCGGGTGGGGTGTACGAGCAGTACTTC. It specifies CASSYEAGGVYEQYF.

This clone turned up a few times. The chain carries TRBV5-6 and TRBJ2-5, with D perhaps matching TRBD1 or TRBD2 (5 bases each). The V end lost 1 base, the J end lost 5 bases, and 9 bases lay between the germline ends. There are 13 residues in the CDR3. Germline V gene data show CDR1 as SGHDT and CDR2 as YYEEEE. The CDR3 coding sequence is TGTGCCAGCAGCTTGTTGGGGGTGGAGACCCAGTACTTC. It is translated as CASSLLGVETQYF.

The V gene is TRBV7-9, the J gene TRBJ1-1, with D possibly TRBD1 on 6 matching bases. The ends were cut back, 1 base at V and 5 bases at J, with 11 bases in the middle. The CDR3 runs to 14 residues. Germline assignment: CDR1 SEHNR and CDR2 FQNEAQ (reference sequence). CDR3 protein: CASSLVGHGTEAFF. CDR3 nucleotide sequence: TGTGCCAGCAGCTTAGTGGGACATGGAACTGAAGCTTTCTTT.

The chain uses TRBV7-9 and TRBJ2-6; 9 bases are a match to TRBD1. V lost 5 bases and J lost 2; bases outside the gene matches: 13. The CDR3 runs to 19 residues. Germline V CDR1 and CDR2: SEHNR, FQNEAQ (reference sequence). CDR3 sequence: CASSQNLGQGGTGANVLTF. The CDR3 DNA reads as TGTGCCAGCAGCCAAAACCTGGGACAGGGTGGGACTGGGGCCAACGTCCTGACTTTC.

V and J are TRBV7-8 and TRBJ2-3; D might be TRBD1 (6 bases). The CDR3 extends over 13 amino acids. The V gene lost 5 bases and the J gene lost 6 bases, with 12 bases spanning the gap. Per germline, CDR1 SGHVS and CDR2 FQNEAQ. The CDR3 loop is CASSPPRGDTQYF. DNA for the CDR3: TGTGCCAGCAGCCCACCTAGGGGGGATACGCAGTATTTT.

The CDR3 nucleotides are TGCAGTTTTAAGACAGCAGATACGCAGTATTTT. Its translation: CSFKTADTQYF. The chain is built from TRBV20-1 and TRBJ2-3; D might be TRBD1 (5 bases). The V end lost 8 bases, the J end lost 4 bases, and 10 bases lay between the germline ends. Germline CDR1 reads DFQATT; CDR2 reads SNEGSKA (reference sequence). CDR3 length: 11 amino acids.

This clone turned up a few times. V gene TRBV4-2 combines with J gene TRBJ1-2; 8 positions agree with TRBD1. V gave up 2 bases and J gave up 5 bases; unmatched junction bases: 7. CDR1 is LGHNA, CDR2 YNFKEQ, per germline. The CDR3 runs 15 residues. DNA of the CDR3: TGTGCCAGCAGCCAACTGACAGGGGAAGGGTATGGCTACACCTTC. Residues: CASSQLTGEGYGYTF.

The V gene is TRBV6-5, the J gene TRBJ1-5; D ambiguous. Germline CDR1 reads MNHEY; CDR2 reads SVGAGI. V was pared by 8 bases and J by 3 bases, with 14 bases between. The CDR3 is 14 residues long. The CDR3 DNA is TGTGCCAGCGCGAGGCAGGTACTCAATCAGCCCCAGCATTTT. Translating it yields CASARQVLNQPQHF.

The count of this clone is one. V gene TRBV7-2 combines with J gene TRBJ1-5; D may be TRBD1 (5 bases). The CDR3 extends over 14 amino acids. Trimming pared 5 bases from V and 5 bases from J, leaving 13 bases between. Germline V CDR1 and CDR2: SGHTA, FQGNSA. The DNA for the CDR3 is TGTGCCAGCAGCCCCTATGGGGCTCATCAGCCCCAGCATTTT. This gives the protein CASSPYGAHQPQHF. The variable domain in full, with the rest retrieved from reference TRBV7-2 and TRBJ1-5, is GAGVSQSPSNKVTEKGKDVELRCDPISGHTALYWYRQSLGQGLEFLIYFQGNSAPDKSGLPSDRFSAERTGGSVSTLTIQRTQQEDSAVYLCASSPYGAHQPQHFGDGTRLSIL.

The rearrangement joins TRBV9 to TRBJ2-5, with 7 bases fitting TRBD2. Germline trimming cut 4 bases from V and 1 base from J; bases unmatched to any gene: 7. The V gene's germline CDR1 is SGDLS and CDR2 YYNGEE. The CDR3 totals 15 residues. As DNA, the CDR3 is TGTGCCAGCAGCATCCAACCTAGCGGCCAAGAGACCCAGTACTTC. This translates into CASSIQPSGQETQYF. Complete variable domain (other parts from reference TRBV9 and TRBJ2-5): DSGVTQTPKHLITATGQRVTLRCSPRSGDLSVYWYQQSLDQGLQFLIQYYNGEERAKGNILERFSAQQFPDLHSELNLSSLELGDSALYFCASSIQPSGQETQYFGPGTRLLVL.

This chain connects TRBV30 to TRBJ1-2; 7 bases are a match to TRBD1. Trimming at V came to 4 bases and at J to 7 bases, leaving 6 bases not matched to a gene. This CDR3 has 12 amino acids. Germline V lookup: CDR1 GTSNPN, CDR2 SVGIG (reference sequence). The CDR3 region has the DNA TGTGCCTGGAAAGACAGGGTGGGTGGCTACACCTTC. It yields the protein CAWKDRVGGYTF. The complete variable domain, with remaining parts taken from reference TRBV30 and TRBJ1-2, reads SQTIHQWPATLVQPVGSPLSLECTVEGTSNPNLYWYRQAAGRGLQLLFYSVGIGQISSEVPQNLSASRPQDRQFILSSKKLLLSDSGFYLCAWKDRVGGYTFGSGTRLTVV.

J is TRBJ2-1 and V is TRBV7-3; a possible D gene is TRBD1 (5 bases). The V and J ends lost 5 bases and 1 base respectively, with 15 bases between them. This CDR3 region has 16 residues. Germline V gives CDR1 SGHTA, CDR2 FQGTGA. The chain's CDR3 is CASSPLGQGSYNEQFF. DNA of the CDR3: TGTGCCAGCAGCCCTTTAGGACAAGGGTCCTACAATGAGCAGTTCTTC.

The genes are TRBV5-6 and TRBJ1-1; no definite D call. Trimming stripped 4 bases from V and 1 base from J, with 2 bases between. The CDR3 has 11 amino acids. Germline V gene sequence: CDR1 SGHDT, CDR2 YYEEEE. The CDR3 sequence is CASSKNTEAFF. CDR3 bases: TGTGCCAGCAGCAAGAACACTGAAGCTTTCTTT.

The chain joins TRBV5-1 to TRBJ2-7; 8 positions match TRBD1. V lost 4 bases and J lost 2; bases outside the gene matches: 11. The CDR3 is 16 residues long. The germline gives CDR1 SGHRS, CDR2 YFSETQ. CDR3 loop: CASSHGAGTGTYEQYF. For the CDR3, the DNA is TGCGCCAGCAGCCATGGCGCAGGGACAGGAACCTACGAGCAGTACTTC.

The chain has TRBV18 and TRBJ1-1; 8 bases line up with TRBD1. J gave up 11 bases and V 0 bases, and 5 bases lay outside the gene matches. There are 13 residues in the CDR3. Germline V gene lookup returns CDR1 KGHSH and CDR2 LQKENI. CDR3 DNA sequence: TGTGCCAGCTCACCACCGACAGGGGCGGGGGCTTTCTTT. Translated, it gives CASSPPTGAGAFF. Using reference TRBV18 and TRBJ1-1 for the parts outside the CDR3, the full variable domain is NAGVMQNPRHLVRRRGQEARLRCSPMKGHSHVYWYRQLPEEGLKFMVYLQKENIIDESGMPKERFSAEFPKEGPSILRIQQVVRGDSAAYFCASSPPTGAGAFFGQGTRLTVV.

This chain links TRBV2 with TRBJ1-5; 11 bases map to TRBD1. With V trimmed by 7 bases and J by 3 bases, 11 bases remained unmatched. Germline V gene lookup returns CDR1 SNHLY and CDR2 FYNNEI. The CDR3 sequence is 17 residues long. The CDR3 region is CASIEDRGRFNNQPQHF. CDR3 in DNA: TGTGCCAGCATCGAGGACAGGGGGCGATTTAACAATCAGCCCCAGCATTTT.

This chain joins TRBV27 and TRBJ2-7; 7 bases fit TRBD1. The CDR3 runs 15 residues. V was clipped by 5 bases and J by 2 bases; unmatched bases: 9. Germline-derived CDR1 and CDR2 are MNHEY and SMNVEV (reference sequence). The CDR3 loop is CASSPTRDSPYEQYF. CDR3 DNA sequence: TGTGCCAGCAGTCCCACCCGGGACAGCCCCTACGAGCAGTACTTC.

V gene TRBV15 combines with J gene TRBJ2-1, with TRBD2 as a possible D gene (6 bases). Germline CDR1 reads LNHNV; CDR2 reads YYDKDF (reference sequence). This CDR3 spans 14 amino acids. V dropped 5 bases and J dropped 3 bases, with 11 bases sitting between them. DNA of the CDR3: TGTGCCACCAGCTCCTTGGACTACTACAATGAGCAGTTCTTC. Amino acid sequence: CATSSLDYYNEQFF.

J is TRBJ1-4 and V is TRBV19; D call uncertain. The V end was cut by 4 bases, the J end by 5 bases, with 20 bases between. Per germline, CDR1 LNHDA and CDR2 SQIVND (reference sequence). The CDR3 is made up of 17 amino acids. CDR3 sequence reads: CASSTARGRSKNEKLFF. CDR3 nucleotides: TGTGCCAGTAGTACCGCAAGAGGGCGGAGTAAGAATGAAAAACTGTTTTTT.

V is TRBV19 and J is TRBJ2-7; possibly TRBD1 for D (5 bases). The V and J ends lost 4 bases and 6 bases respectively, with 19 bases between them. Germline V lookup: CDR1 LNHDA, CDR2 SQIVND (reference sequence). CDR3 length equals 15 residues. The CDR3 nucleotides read TGTGCCAGTAGTAGGTCAGGGCCCTCTGGTAGCGAGCAGTACTTC. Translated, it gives CASSRSGPSGSEQYF.

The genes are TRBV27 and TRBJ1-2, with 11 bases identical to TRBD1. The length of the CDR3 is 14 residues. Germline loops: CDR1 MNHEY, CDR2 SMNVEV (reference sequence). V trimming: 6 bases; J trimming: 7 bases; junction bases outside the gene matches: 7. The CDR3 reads CASSSWTGGAGYTF. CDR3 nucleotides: TGTGCCAGCAGCTCCTGGACAGGGGGCGCTGGCTACACCTTC.

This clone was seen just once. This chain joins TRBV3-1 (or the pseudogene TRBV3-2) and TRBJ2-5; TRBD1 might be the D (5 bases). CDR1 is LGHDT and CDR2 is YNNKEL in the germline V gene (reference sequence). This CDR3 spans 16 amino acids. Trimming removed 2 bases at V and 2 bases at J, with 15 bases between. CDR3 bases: TGTGCCAGCAGCCAAAGGGGAAAGGGCAGACAAGAGACCCAGTACTTC. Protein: CASSQRGKGRQETQYF.